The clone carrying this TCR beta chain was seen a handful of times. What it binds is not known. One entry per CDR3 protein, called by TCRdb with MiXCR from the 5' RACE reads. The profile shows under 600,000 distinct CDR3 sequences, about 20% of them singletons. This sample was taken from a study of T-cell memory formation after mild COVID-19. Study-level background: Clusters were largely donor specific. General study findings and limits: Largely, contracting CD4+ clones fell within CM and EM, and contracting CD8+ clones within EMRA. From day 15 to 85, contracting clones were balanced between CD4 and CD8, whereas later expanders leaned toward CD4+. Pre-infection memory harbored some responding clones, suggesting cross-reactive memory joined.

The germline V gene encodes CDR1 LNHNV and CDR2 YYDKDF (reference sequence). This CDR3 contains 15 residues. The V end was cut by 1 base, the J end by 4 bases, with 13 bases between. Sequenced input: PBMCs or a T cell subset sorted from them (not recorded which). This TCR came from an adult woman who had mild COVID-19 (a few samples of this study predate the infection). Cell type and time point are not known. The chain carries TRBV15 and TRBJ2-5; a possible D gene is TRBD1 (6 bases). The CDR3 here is CATSRVPQGLETQYF. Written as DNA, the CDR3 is TGTGCCACCAGCAGAGTACCACAGGGATTAGAGACCCAGTACTTC.